A selection of T cell receptor beta chains follows, all from one sample in a study of blood T cell repertoires in COVID-19. Method: immunoSEQ multiplex PCR; TCRdb's copy keeps in-frame clones and lacks some. The sample yields roughly 500,000 clones, roughly nine tenths seen once. The material sequenced was PBMCs or T cells enriched from blood (not recorded which). These TCRs come from a woman aged 60 to 75 who had recovered from COVID-19. Both conserved end residues are part of each CDR3.

TRBV6-6	TRBJ1-2	CASSLLRQIYGYTF
TRBV24-1	TRBJ1-2	CATSDLRDRGGRGYGYTF
TRBV7-9	TRBJ1-1	CASSTGPSRNTEAFF
TRBV4-1	TRBJ1-5	CASSQGTSSNQPQHF
TRBV6-1	TRBJ2-7	CASSETRGGRAYEQYF
TRBV7-2	TRBJ2-7	CASTLAGGGGEQYF
TRBV18	TRBJ2-1	CASSPYSGLTPFF
TRBV7-6	TRBJ1-6	CASSQLGSYNSPLHF
TRBV5-1	TRBJ2-6	CASSLEGGQGRSGANVLTF
TRBV19	TRBJ2-2	CASSIWSGGTGELFF
TRBV11-2	TRBJ1-1	CASSVVRNTEAFF